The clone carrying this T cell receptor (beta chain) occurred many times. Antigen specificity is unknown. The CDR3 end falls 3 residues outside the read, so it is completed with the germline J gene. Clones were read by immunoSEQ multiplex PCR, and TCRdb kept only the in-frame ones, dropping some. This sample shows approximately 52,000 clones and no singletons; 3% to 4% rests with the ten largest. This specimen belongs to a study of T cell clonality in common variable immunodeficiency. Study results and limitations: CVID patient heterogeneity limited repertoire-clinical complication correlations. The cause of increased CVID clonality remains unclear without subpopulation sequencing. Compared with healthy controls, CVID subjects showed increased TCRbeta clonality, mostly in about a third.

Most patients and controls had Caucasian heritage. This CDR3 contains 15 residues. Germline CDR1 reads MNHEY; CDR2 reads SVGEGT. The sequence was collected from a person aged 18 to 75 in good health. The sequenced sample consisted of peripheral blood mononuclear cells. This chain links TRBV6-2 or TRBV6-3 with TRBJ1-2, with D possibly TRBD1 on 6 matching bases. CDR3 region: CASRGQFRFGRGYTF. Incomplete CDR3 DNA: TGTGCCAGCAGAGGACAGTTTAGGTTTGGTAGAGGC.